This TCR beta chain was documented in a study of cytomegalovirus exposure and HLA in healthy donors. Study outcomes and limitations: The authors listed around 150 TCR beta chains as cytomegalovirus-associated.

With V trimmed by 5 bases and J by 8 bases, 5 bases remained unmatched. The germline V gene has CDR1 SGHDT and CDR2 YYEEEE. The CDR3 has 13 amino acids. Of note for this clone: Its antigen is undetermined.

Here immunoSEQ multiplex PCR was the method, and the copy in TCRdb shows in-frame clones only, minus some. The sample includes about 330,000 clones, around 87% of them seen just once. This chain uses TRBV5-6 with TRBJ2-1, with TRBD2 identical over 9 bases. The sequence was obtained from a woman in her twenties or thirties in good health and CMV-seropositive. Sequenced: PBMCs. As DNA, the CDR3 is TGTGCCAGCAGTTTTGGCGGGGGGGATGAGCAGTTCTTC. Translated: CASSFGGGDEQFF.